This TCR beta chain stems from a study of blood T cell repertoires in COVID-19. Study context: The cDNA or gDNA used as material had been derived from T cells, B-cell-depleted T cells, or PBMCs.

Only in-frame clones appear in the TCRdb table, and some are missing; sequencing was by immunoSEQ multiplex PCR. The table shows approximately 130,000 clones, with roughly four fifths occurring only once. Individuals drawn from 20 to 30 US areas were roughly 18 to 100 years old. What was sequenced was PBMCs or T cells enriched from blood (not recorded which). The receptor's source is a man aged 25-45 years who had recovered from COVID-19.

CDR3 coding DNA: TGCGCCAGCAGTGAAGGTGCGGGCACTGAAGCTTTCTTT. Encoded protein: CASSEGAGTEAFF. The J gene is TRBJ1-1, the V gene TRBV10-2; D not certain. The CDR3 sequence is 13 residues long. The V gene's germline CDR1 is WSHSY and CDR2 SAAADI. Trimming removed 3 bases from V and 4 bases from J, with 9 bases in between.